These 25 T cell receptor beta chains were sequenced from one sample in a study of OX40 agonist ivuxolimab in advanced cancers. Profiled with immunoSEQ multiplex PCR; TCRdb holds only in-frame clones, not every one. The table shows about 31,000 clones, with around 90% occurring only once. The specimen comprised CD4+ or CD8+ T cells sorted from blood, sampled in a trial of the OX40 agonist ivuxolimab. The receptors shown here come from an adult with an advanced solid tumor such as melanoma, head and neck, liver or kidney cancer.

The sample holds one count of this clone. A junction end diverges from the germline sequence, so it may reflect a read error. The chain is built from TRBV7-7 and TRBJ2-1, with a tentative D call TRBD1 (5 bases). CDR1 and CDR2 from the germline V gene are SSHAT and FNYEAQ (reference sequence). The CDR3 length is 15 residues. The chain's CDR3 is CASSLAEQVGYEQFF. In DNA form, the CDR3 reads TGTGCTAGCAGCTTAGCAGAACAGGTTGGCTATGAGCAGTTCTTC.

The V call is TRBV28, the J call TRBJ2-7, with 8 bases aligning to TRBD1. The CDR3 spans 18 residues. The V gene end was trimmed by 10 bases and the J gene end by 3 bases; junction bases not matched to a gene: 23. Germline CDR1 reads MDHEN; CDR2 reads SYDVKM. The CDR3 coding sequence is TGTGCCACCAGCAGTGGGCTTCTAGACAGGGGTAGGAGCTACGAGCAGTACTTC. It specifies CATSSGLLDRGRSYEQYF. Looking up the rest from reference TRBV28 and TRBJ2-7 gives the full variable domain: DVKVTQSSRYLVKRTGEKVFLECVQDMDHENMFWYRQDPGLGLRLIYFSYDVKMKEKGDIPEGYSVSREKKERFSLILESASTNQTSMYLCATSSGLLDRGRSYEQYFGPGTRLTVT.

This sequence joins TRBV15 and TRBJ1-1; TRBD1 matches at 7 bases. The CDR3 is made up of 15 amino acids. V gave up 5 bases and J gave up 11 bases; unmatched junction bases: 17. CDR1 is LNHNV, CDR2 YYDKDF, per germline (reference sequence). The CDR3 DNA is TGTGCCACCAGCCCCGCCGGACGAGACAGGGCTGTGGCTTTCTTT. Translating it yields CATSPAGRDRAVAFF.

V and J are TRBV14 and TRBJ2-1; 14 nucleotides match TRBD2. Germline CDR1 SGHDN, CDR2 FVKESK. This CDR3 comprises 15 residues. After removal of 6 bases from V and 9 bases from J, the junction contained 7 bases not matched to a gene. The CDR3 spells CASRPGLAGAGEQFF. DNA of the CDR3: TGTGCCAGCAGACCGGGACTAGCGGGGGCGGGTGAGCAGTTCTTC.

This clone came up a few times. The junction departs from germline at one end; a sequencing error may be responsible. The rearrangement joins TRBV7-9 to TRBJ2-7, with D possibly being TRBD1 (6 bases). CDR3 size: 12 residues. Germline V gene lookup returns CDR1 SEHNR and CDR2 FQNEAQ (reference sequence). CDR3 amino acids: CASSHNDRSCLF. The CDR3 DNA reads as TGTGCCAGCAGCCATAACGACAGGTCTTGCTTGTTC.

This clone was found a few times. The rearrangement links TRBV7-3 to TRBJ2-2; the match to TRBD2 covers 14 bases. CDR1 SGHTA and CDR2 FQGTGA come from the germline V gene. After removal of 0 bases from V and 6 bases from J, the junction contained 15 bases not matched to a gene. The CDR3 covers 21 residues. The CDR3 is CASSLTPPGLAGVDRAGELFF. The CDR3 nucleotides read TGTGCCAGCAGCTTAACCCCCCCGGGACTAGCGGGGGTTGATCGGGCCGGGGAGCTGTTTTTT. The variable domain in full, with the rest retrieved from reference TRBV7-3 and TRBJ2-2, is GAGVSQTPSNKVTEKGKYVELRCDPISGHTALYWYRQSLGQGPEFLIYFQGTGAADDSGLPNDRFFAVRPEGSVSTLKIQRTERGDSAVYLCASSLTPPGLAGVDRAGELFFGEGSRLTVL.

The rearrangement uses TRBV4-1 and TRBJ2-3, with D possibly TRBD1 on 5 matching bases. This CDR3 spans 15 amino acids. Between the trimmed V and J ends, which lost 2 bases and 0 bases, there was a span of 9 bases. The germline V gene encodes CDR1 MGHRA and CDR2 YSYEKL. The CDR3 spells CASSQLQGSTDTQYF. CDR3 sequence (DNA): TGCGCCAGCAGCCAACTTCAGGGTAGCACAGATACGCAGTATTTT.

This chain uses TRBV4-3 with TRBJ1-2; the D gene is possibly TRBD1 (5 bases). The CDR3 has 16 residues. In germline, CDR1 is LGHNA, CDR2 YSLEER. The V end lost 2 bases, the J end lost 2 bases, and 15 bases lay between the germline ends. The CDR3 reads CASSQPREGPNYGYTF. CDR3 in DNA: TGCGCCAGCAGCCAACCAAGGGAGGGACCAAACTATGGCTACACCTTC.

The rearrangement joins TRBV14 to TRBJ1-1; D gene unclear. Germline CDR1 SGHDN, CDR2 FVKESK. The V end was cut by 4 bases, the J end by 4 bases, with 16 bases between. CDR3 length equals 15 residues. The CDR3 spells CASSPSESKGTEAFF. DNA for the CDR3: TGTGCCAGCAGCCCAAGCGAGTCAAAGGGCACTGAAGCTTTCTTT.

The genes are TRBV28 and TRBJ2-7; 8 bases fit TRBD1. V shed 4 bases and J 2 bases; nucleotides not matched to a gene: 1. The germline V gene has CDR1 MDHEN and CDR2 SYDVKM. This CDR3 contains 13 residues. The CDR3 spells CASSSRGPYEQYF. CDR3 bases: TGTGCCAGCAGTTCCAGGGGGCCCTACGAGCAGTACTTC.

V gene TRBV5-1 combines with J gene TRBJ2-5, with 7 nucleotides matching TRBD1. Germline CDR1 SGHRS, CDR2 YFSETQ. This CDR3 has 16 amino acids. Trimming cost V 0 bases and J 1 base; bases outside gene matches: 6. CDR3 in amino acids: CASSLEGQYTQETQYF. In DNA form, the CDR3 reads TGCGCCAGCAGCTTGGAGGGACAGTACACCCAAGAGACCCAGTACTTC. Variable domain in full (rest from reference TRBV5-1 and TRBJ2-5): KAGVTQTPRYLIKTRGQQVTLSCSPISGHRSVSWYQQTPGQGLQFLFEYFSETQRNKGNFPGRFSGRQFSNSRSEMNVSTLELGDSALYLCASSLEGQYTQETQYFGPGTRLLVL.

The chain has TRBV28 and TRBJ2-7; perhaps TRBD2 as D (6 bases). CDR1 MDHEN and CDR2 SYDVKM come from the germline V gene. The CDR3 extends over 13 amino acids. Deletions cut 10 bases from V and 6 bases from J, with 19 bases between. This CDR3 reads CAIEPGGKGEQYF. The CDR3 DNA sequence: TGTGCCATCGAACCCGGAGGGAAGGGCGAGCAGTACTTC. Based on the CDR3 plus reference TRBV28 and TRBJ2-7, the full variable domain is DVKVTQSSRYLVKRTGEKVFLECVQDMDHENMFWYRQDPGLGLRLIYFSYDVKMKEKGDIPEGYSVSREKKERFSLILESASTNQTSMYLCAIEPGGKGEQYFGPGTRLTVT.

The gene calls are TRBV11-1 and TRBJ2-5, with a possible D match to TRBD1 (8 bases). The CDR3 has 17 residues. V dropped 2 bases and J dropped 5 bases, with 21 bases sitting between them. Germline CDR1 and CDR2: SGHAT and FQDESV (reference sequence). DNA of the CDR3: TGTGCCAGCAGCTTATCAAATGGGGAGGGACAGGAGGAGACCCAGTACTTC. It is translated as CASSLSNGEGQEETQYF.

The chain couples TRBV14 to TRBJ2-3; 9 positions agree with TRBD2. Germline V gene data show CDR1 as SGHDN and CDR2 as FVKESK. The CDR3 is 17 residues long. After removal of 3 bases from V and 5 bases from J, the junction contained 12 bases not matched to a gene. CDR3 region: CASSHGPGLASGDTQYF. In DNA form, the CDR3 reads TGTGCCAGCAGCCATGGGCCGGGACTAGCATCAGGAGATACGCAGTATTTT. The full variable domain, rest sourced from reference TRBV14 and TRBJ2-3, is EAGVTQFPSHSVIEKGQTVTLRCDPISGHDNLYWYRRVMGKEIKFLLHFVKESKQDESGMPNNRFLAERTGGTYSTLKVQPAELEDSGVYFCASSHGPGLASGDTQYFGPGTRLTVL.

V and J are TRBV15 and TRBJ2-3, with 8 nucleotides matching TRBD1. The V gene's germline CDR1 is LNHNV and CDR2 YYDKDF (reference sequence). V trimming: 0 bases; J trimming: 2 bases; junction bases outside the gene matches: 7. This CDR3 region has 17 residues. The CDR3 region is CATSRERQGSSTDTQYF. The CDR3 DNA sequence: TGTGCCACCAGCAGAGAGAGACAGGGGTCCTCCACAGATACGCAGTATTTT.

The chain uses TRBV4-1 and TRBJ2-1; D gene unclear. The CDR3 spans 14 residues. Looked up from germline, CDR1 is MGHRA and CDR2 is YSYEKL. Deletions cut 3 bases from V and 8 bases from J, with 14 bases between. The CDR3 DNA is TGCGCCAGCAGCCAGGGATCTCCGAGCGATGAGCAGTTCTTC. Protein: CASSQGSPSDEQFF.

This clone appeared once. V and J are TRBV15 and TRBJ2-7; D may match TRBD1 or TRBD2 (5 bases each). The ends were cut back, 3 bases at V and 5 bases at J, with 14 bases in the middle. The CDR3 is 14 amino acids. The V gene's germline CDR1 is LNHNV and CDR2 YYDKDF (reference sequence). CDR3 amino acids: CATSRGRWGNEQYF. As DNA, the CDR3 is TGTGCCACCAGCAGGGGAAGGTGGGGGAACGAGCAGTACTTC.

The chain joins TRBV28 to TRBJ1-6; D gene uncertain. The CDR3 loop spans 16 amino acids. Between the trimmed V and J ends, which lost 6 bases and 0 bases, there was a span of 12 bases. The germline V gene encodes CDR1 MDHEN and CDR2 SYDVKM. The CDR3 is CASSPTGSSYNSPLHF. As DNA, the CDR3 is TGTGCCAGCAGCCCCACCGGGAGCTCCTATAATTCACCCCTCCACTTT.

This clone appeared a few times. Other DNA sequences in the sample encode the same CDR3. The chain carries TRBV27 and TRBJ2-6; D not certain. Trimming stripped 2 bases from V and 3 bases from J, with 2 bases between. The CDR3 has 13 residues. From germline, CDR1 is MNHEY and CDR2 SMNVEV (reference sequence). CDR3 protein: CASSLGGANVLTF. The CDR3 DNA reads as TGTGCCAGCAGTTTAGGTGGGGCCAACGTCCTGACTTTC.

V gene TRBV6-5 combines with J gene TRBJ2-1; no reliable D call. Germline V CDR1 and CDR2: MNHEY, SVGAGI. Trimming shortened V by 6 bases and J by 3 bases, and 9 bases separated the two germline ends. This CDR3 spans 13 amino acids. The CDR3 spells CASSPTRYNEQFF. The CDR3 region has the DNA TGTGCCAGCAGCCCTACGCGCTACAATGAGCAGTTCTTC.

The CDR3, as DNA: TGTGCCAGCAGCGTAGAGGGCTTCCGGCCAGATACGCAGTATTTT. This sequence encodes CASSVEGFRPDTQYF. The V call is TRBV9, the J call TRBJ2-3; unclear D gene. Germline V gene lookup returns CDR1 SGDLS and CDR2 YYNGEE. Trimming pared 0 bases from V and 4 bases from J, leaving 12 bases between. This CDR3 has 15 residues.

The V and J genes are TRBV7-8 and TRBJ2-5; D is possibly TRBD1 (5 bases). V lost 1 base and J 13 bases, leaving 10 bases between the germline ends. Germline V gene lookup returns CDR1 SGHVS and CDR2 FQNEAQ. This CDR3 spans 11 amino acids. CDR3 protein: CASSLGGSGYF. CDR3 DNA sequence: TGTGCCAGCAGCTTAGGGGGCTCCGGGTACTTC.

The chain combines TRBV25-1 with TRBJ2-3; TRBD2 agrees at 9 bases. Germline-derived CDR1 and CDR2 are MGHDK and SYGVNS. V dropped 10 bases and J dropped 0; count of bases not matched to a gene: 2. The CDR3 contains 13 residues. CDR3 in amino acids: CATAGGSTDTQYF. CDR3 in DNA: TGTGCCACTGCGGGGGGGAGCACAGATACGCAGTATTTT.

As to this clone: This same CDR3 is encoded by further DNA sequences in the sample. The chain has TRBV14 and TRBJ1-1; D uncertain. V dropped 0 bases and J dropped 0 bases, with 2 bases sitting between them. This CDR3 region has 13 residues. Germline V gene lookup returns CDR1 SGHDN and CDR2 FVKESK. The CDR3: CASSQEMNTEAFF. In DNA form, the CDR3 reads TGTGCCAGCAGCCAAGAAATGAACACTGAAGCTTTCTTT.

The genes are TRBV7-6 and TRBJ2-3, with TRBD1 identical over 10 bases. The CDR3 runs to 16 residues. Germline values: CDR1 SGHVS, CDR2 FNYEAQ. The V and J ends lost 4 bases and 5 bases, in that order; junction bases with no gene match: 9. CDR3 DNA sequence: TGTGCCAGCAGCTCGCGACAGGGGGCGTCGATAGATACGCAGTATTTT. Its protein product is CASSSRQGASIDTQYF.